This TCR beta chain was identified in a study of shared clonotypes between healthy human individuals. In the study overall: Each donor's CD8 memory used one plate, CD8 naive two, each CD4 subset three. Study-wide results and caveats: Naive subsets generally had larger estimated richness than memory subsets.

This clone was detected only once. Its antigen is still unknown. Per the authors' pipeline: Without quality scores, immunoSEQ junctional reads could not be filtered like full-length reads. The assay was immunoSEQ multiplex PCR, and TCRdb's table has in-frame clones only and misses some. For V, J and clone size, that table is used; D and trimming come from the DNA. Of some 320,000 clones listed, around nine tenths are singletons. The V segment lost 5 bases and the J segment 1 base; nucleotides outside the gene matches: 5. The CDR3 sequence is 15 residues long. Germline V CDR1 and CDR2: PRHDT, FYEKMQ (reference sequence).

The clonotype originates from a man younger than 35 in good health. Sample: memory CD8+ T cells sorted from blood. Noted subset: CD45RO+ cells pooled with CCR7-negative TemRA cells. V is TRBV13 and J is TRBJ2-7; 10 bases line up with TRBD1. CDR3 sequence reads: CASSHLGQGSYEQYF. CDR3 nucleotides: TGTGCCAGCAGCCATTTGGGACAGGGGTCCTACGAGCAGTACTTC.